These T cell receptor beta chains were read from a single sample in a study of human CD8 memory T cell subsets. TCRdb reworked the 5' RACE reads into one entry per CDR3 protein, no DNA. The record lists some 10,000 distinct CDR3 sequences, of which the ten most abundant hold around 20%. Sequenced: CD8+ T cells from PBMCs. The receptor set was obtained from a human donor in good health. CDR3s include the opening cysteine and the closing phenylalanine or tryptophan. Each record gives: CDR3 protein, clone size, V gene, J gene. Some rows have no size entry. The others give once, few or many, or a class for an expanded clone.

CASSSAGDRVYEQYF	.	TRBV13	TRBJ2-7
CAIKGGYEQFF	.	TRBV10-3	TRBJ2-1
CASSLVAGGLDGYTF	.	TRBV7-2	TRBJ1-2
CASTRMGDGETQYF	.	TRBV11-2	TRBJ2-5
CSVRGRGGGYGYTF	.	TRBV29-1	TRBJ1-2
CASSLSASGAQETQYF	.	TRBV28	TRBJ2-5
CASSVVATGTDTQYF	.	TRBV9	TRBJ2-3
CASSYLEKLFF	.	TRBV6-5	TRBJ1-4
CATSRDMAGGNTGELFF	medium-sized	TRBV15	TRBJ2-2
CASSLQERLAHYNEQFF	.	TRBV7-6	TRBJ2-1
CSVVARGEAFF	medium-sized	TRBV29-1	TRBJ1-1
CASSSLQGAEKEQYF	.	TRBV5-1	TRBJ2-7
CASSTDGTSGDEQFF	.	TRBV7-6	TRBJ2-1
CASSGPPRNEQFF	.	TRBV9	TRBJ2-1
CASSLAGSYEQYF	.	TRBV7-6	TRBJ2-7
CSVFGGSSSYEQYF	.	TRBV29-1	TRBJ2-7
CASTLRPATSGYNEQFF	.	TRBV6-2/TRBV6-3	TRBJ2-1
CASSFYSTRKGYTF	.	TRBV5-6	TRBJ1-2